This TCR beta chain is from a study of beta chain features in type 1 diabetes (dated by TCRdb to the late 2010s). For the wider study: Patients and healthy donors did not differ in mean age, gender distribution, total cell number or subset yield. Regulatory and stem cell-like memory subsets were obtained from only 8 patients and roughly eight healthy donors, while naive and central memory subsets were obtained from all 30 or so donors. In the study, TCRB repertoires of sorted circulating CD4+ T cell subsets from recently diagnosed type 1 diabetes patients were compared with those of matched healthy donors. A total of around 110,000,000 sorted cells were examined across all samples, and RNA yield correlated strongly with the number of cells per subset. On the study overall, not on this receptor specifically: In all four CD4+ subsets, TCRB CDR3 length was moderately but significantly shorter in type 1 diabetes patients. At VDJ recombination sites, type 1 diabetes patients had fewer insertions and more deleted nucleotides, which implies abnormalities in thymic rearrangement. Sequencing cDNA rather than genomic DNA could over-represent highly expressing activated cells, although activation and CD3 levels did not differ between groups. The naive, central memory and regulatory TCRB repertoires appeared to resemble one another more closely among patients than among healthy donors. Only small numbers of individuals were included in the HLA sub-analyses, which left unresolved whether HLA type had any influence on TCRB rearrangement. PCR may preferentially amplify shorter templates, but because patient and control samples were amplified and corrected together, any resulting skew would affect both groups equally.

V and J are trimmed by 2 bases and 2 bases, and the gene matches miss 1 base of the junction. Taken from the germline V gene, the CDR1 and CDR2 loops are SQVTM and ANQGSEA. Counted from cysteine to phenylalanine, this CDR3 has 14 amino acids. The only DNA kept is the CDR3, 42 bases in frame from the first base. Details on this clone: Its binding antigen is unknown. Base qualities are not at hand, and no much larger clone is one base apart.

A single peripheral blood draw of approximately 0.11 L on average was collected from each donor into heparinised tubes. Using a panel that included CD45RO, CCR7, CD25, CD127, CD95 and CD27, naive, central memory, regulatory and stem cell-like memory CD4+ T cells were sorted on a BD FACSAria II. A purity above 98% was achieved for all sorted populations. PBMCs were separated immediately by Lymphoprep density gradient centrifugation and were stained directly, without being cultured. So that batch effects would be minimized, each experiment stained and sorted samples in pairs, pairing one healthy donor with one patient. The High Capacity cDNA Reverse Transcription Kit was used to reverse transcribe all of the isolated RNA, meaning that expressed TCRB transcripts were what got sequenced. For stem cell-like memory T cell samples, survey-depth immunoSEQ sequencing was used, averaging about 940,000 total reads per sample. After sorted cells were lysed in RLT buffer, RNA was extracted with DNase-treated RNeasy Micro or Mini kits, with the choice depending on cell number. Each cell subset was processed separately to prevent cross-contamination, with patient and healthy donor samples processed together. The immunoSEQ multiplex PCR was used to amplify TCRB sequences from cDNA, generating 87-bp fragments that spanned the CDR3 region. Sequencing of the amplicons was done on the Illumina HiSeq platform. Regarding the original processing steps: PCR bias was corrected computationally using synthetic template baselines, and reads within Hamming distance 2 were collapsed, with unmergeable singletons discarded. Reads were aligned to IMGT to assign V, D and J genes, CDR3 length, and insertions or deletions at six rearrangement sites. Clonotype counts were normalized to sorted cell number within each subset before computing true diversity and Gini coefficients with the tcR R package. Repertoire sharing was quantified using the overlap coefficient calculated on TCRB nucleotide sequences. This is the immuneACCESS table as TCRdb keeps it, with only in-frame sequences that have V and J called. A part of the clones is gone; compared with another copy, unresolved V genes explain less than half, and the rest is unexplained. The V and J calls and clone size were taken over from that table, and D and trimming were inferred from the DNA. The sample records some 23,000 clones, under 70% of which are singletons. The ten top clones hold about 1% of the sample.

The chain is encoded by TRBV29-1 joined to TRBJ2-1; TRBD2 aligns with 9 central bases. Source material: stem cell memory CD4+ T cells from blood. Explained via the paper, the cell subset or site label denotes: stem cell-like memory CD4+ T cells. The source is a woman aged 40 to 50 with type 1 diabetes. CDR3 protein: CSVERLAAYNEQFF. The DNA sequence follows: TGCAGCGTTGAACGACTAGCGGCCTACAATGAGCAGTTCTTC.